This entry lists 19 T cell receptor beta chains sequenced from one sample in a study of cytomegalovirus exposure and HLA in healthy donors. In the PCR, 60 Vbeta and 13 Jbeta primers were used. Some clones are missing from TCRdb's copy, which holds only in-frame ones; the method was immunoSEQ multiplex PCR. Of more than 150,000 clones in the sample, over 75% were seen once. Sequencing was done on a sample of PBMCs. The receptor set was obtained from a girl under three years old in good health and CMV-seronegative.

In DNA form, the CDR3 reads TGCGCCAGCAGCTTGACCAGCGTTCTCACAGATACGCAGTATTTT. Translating it yields CASSLTSVLTDTQYF. The chain recombines TRBV5-1 with TRBJ2-3; D remains ambiguous. From germline, CDR1 is SGHRS and CDR2 YFSETQ. The V end was cut by 1 base, the J end by 2 bases, with 11 bases between. The CDR3 runs to 15 residues.

The chain combines TRBV27 with TRBJ1-1; 9 nucleotides line up with TRBD1. The CDR3 runs to 13 residues. The ends lost 4 bases at V and 7 bases at J; junction bases unmatched: 4. Germline values: CDR1 MNHEY, CDR2 SMNVEV (reference sequence). The DNA for the CDR3 is TGTGCCAGCAGTTGGGGACAGGGTCGTGAAGCTTTCTTT. As protein: CASSWGQGREAFF.

This chain connects TRBV27 to TRBJ2-3; no clear D. CDR1 and CDR2 (germline): MNHEY, SMNVEV (reference sequence). Trimming pared 3 bases from V and 2 bases from J, leaving 9 bases between. The CDR3 is 14 amino acids. The CDR3 loop reads CASSLASFTDTQYF. CDR3 sequence (DNA): TGTGCCAGCAGTTTGGCTTCCTTCACAGATACGCAGTATTTT.

This CDR3 reads CASSEDGTGGDQETQYF. The CDR3, as DNA: TGTGCCAGCAGTGAAGATGGGACAGGGGGCGACCAAGAGACCCAGTACTTC. The J gene is TRBJ2-5, the V gene TRBV2, with 12 bases that match TRBD1. This CDR3 comprises 17 residues. The V gene end was trimmed by 1 base and the J gene end by 0 bases; junction bases not matched to a gene: 3. Looked up from germline, CDR1 is SNHLY and CDR2 is FYNNEI. Using reference TRBV2 and TRBJ2-5 for the parts outside the CDR3, the full variable domain is EPEVTQTPSHQVTQMGQEVILRCVPISNHLYFYWYRQILGQKVEFLVSFYNNEISEKSEIFDDQFSVERPDGSNFTLKIRSTKLEDSAMYFCASSEDGTGGDQETQYFGPGTRLLVL.

V usage is TRBV5-4 and J usage is TRBJ1-2; 7 nucleotides align to TRBD1. V shed 5 bases, J shed 0 bases, and the junction held 7 bases outside the gene matches. CDR1 SGHNT and CDR2 YYREEE come from the germline V gene (reference sequence). The CDR3 runs 15 residues. The CDR3 DNA is TGTGCCAGCAGGGACCGGGACAGAGCTAACTATGGCTACACCTTC. This encodes CASRDRDRANYGYTF.

The V call is TRBV5-4, the J call TRBJ1-4; TRBD1 matches at 9 bases. The CDR3 has 16 residues. Germline loops: CDR1 SGHNT, CDR2 YYREEE (reference sequence). After removal of 3 bases from V and 5 bases from J, the junction contained 8 bases not matched to a gene. The CDR3 loop reads CASSSGTGLGNEKLFF. CDR3 nucleotides: TGTGCCAGCAGCTCCGGGACAGGGTTGGGGAATGAAAAACTGTTTTTT.

The chain employs TRBV9 and TRBJ2-2; D perhaps matches TRBD1 (6 bases). CDR1 is SGDLS, CDR2 YYNGEE, per germline. The CDR3 has 15 residues. The ends were cut back, 0 bases at V and 4 bases at J, with 10 bases in the middle. For the CDR3, the DNA is TGTGCCAGCAGCGTAGCCGGGACACCCACCGGGGAGCTGTTTTTT. This gives the protein CASSVAGTPTGELFF.

The chain joins TRBV2 to TRBJ1-2; TRBD1 aligns across 8 bases. Trimming took 9 bases from V and 6 from J; bases not matched to a gene: 3. The length of the CDR3 is 11 residues. Germline loops: CDR1 SNHLY, CDR2 FYNNEI. CDR3 nucleotides: TGTGCCAGACAGGGGGGCCATGGCTACACCTTC. Translating gives CARQGGHGYTF.

The gene calls are TRBV5-6 and TRBJ2-7; 7 bases are a match to TRBD1. Germline V gene lookup returns CDR1 SGHDT and CDR2 YYEEEE. The CDR3 has 15 amino acids. Losses at the gene ends were 0 bases for V and 2 bases for J; bases not matched to a gene: 5. The CDR3 bases are TGTGCCAGCAGCTTGGCACAGGGGTCACCCTACGAGCAGTACTTC. It encodes CASSLAQGSPYEQYF.

The chain links TRBV7-3 to TRBJ2-2; D gene unclear. Per germline, CDR1 SGHTA and CDR2 FQGTGA. The CDR3 runs 15 residues. V was clipped by 1 base and J by 6 bases, with 12 bases between them. In DNA form, the CDR3 reads TGTGCCAGCAGCTTAAACCCCCTGCGTTCCGGGGAGCTGTTTTTT. It encodes CASSLNPLRSGELFF.

The CDR3 region has the DNA TGTGCCACCGGATGGACAGGGAGCGGCGAGCAGTACTTC. It is translated as CATGWTGSGEQYF. The rearrangement links TRBV15 to TRBJ2-5, with 8 bases that match TRBD1. The end of the DNA is better explained by TRBJ2-7, so the J call may be wrong. Germline-derived CDR1 and CDR2 are LNHNV and YYDKDF (reference sequence). This CDR3 is 13 amino acids long.

This clone was seen only a few times. The V call is TRBV30, the J call TRBJ1-2; D ambiguous. CDR1 GTSNPN and CDR2 SVGIG come from the germline V gene (reference sequence). The CDR3 has 12 residues. The ends were cut back, 1 base at V and 5 bases at J, with 8 bases in the middle. CDR3 loop: CAWSGSGYGYTF. CDR3 coding DNA: TGTGCCTGGAGTGGATCAGGTTATGGCTACACCTTC.

The rearrangement links TRBV18 to TRBJ2-1, with TRBD1 matching 7 bases. Germline trimming cut 1 base from V and 6 bases from J; bases unmatched to any gene: 6. Germline V lookup: CDR1 KGHSH, CDR2 LQKENI. The CDR3 covers 15 residues. CDR3 loop: CASSPQSDRVNEQFF. The CDR3 bases are TGTGCCAGCTCACCACAAAGTGACAGGGTCAATGAGCAGTTCTTC.

This clone occurred once. The chain uses TRBV29-1 and TRBJ2-7; 12 bases line up with TRBD1. Germline-derived CDR1 and CDR2 are SQVTM and ANQGSEA. This CDR3 contains 17 residues. The J segment lost 6 bases and the V segment lost 6 bases, leaving 18 bases of the junction unmatched. In nucleotides, the CDR3 is TGCAGCGTCCCCGGGACAGGGGGCATGGCGGGGTTCGGCGAGCAGTACTTC. Encoded protein: CSVPGTGGMAGFGEQYF.

This clone was found once. The gene calls are TRBV5-6 and TRBJ2-3; the match to TRBD2 covers 11 bases. V shed 3 bases, J shed 8 bases, and the junction held 8 bases outside the gene matches. The germline CDR1 and CDR2 sequences are SGHDT and YYEEEE. This CDR3 has 15 amino acids. CDR3 nucleotide sequence: TGTGCCAGCAGCTACATAGCGGGAGGGGGCGGTACGCAGTATTTT. This gives the protein CASSYIAGGGGTQYF.

This clone was found a few times. This sequence joins TRBV4-2 and TRBJ2-1, with a weak D call TRBD2 (5 bases). V lost 2 bases to trimming and J lost 0 bases, with 20 bases between them. This CDR3 has 19 amino acids. Germline CDR1 LGHNA, CDR2 YNFKEQ. The CDR3 sequence is CASSQNPLSVTNSYNEQFF. The CDR3 DNA sequence: TGTGCCAGCAGCCAAAATCCTCTATCGGTGACTAACTCCTACAATGAGCAGTTCTTC.

The rearrangement uses TRBV18 and TRBJ1-1; D not certain. Trimming took 2 bases from V and 4 from J, leaving 11 bases between them. The CDR3 consists of 14 residues. Germline assignment: CDR1 KGHSH and CDR2 LQKENI. The CDR3: CASSPAQAITEAFF. The CDR3 nucleotides read TGTGCCAGCTCACCAGCCCAGGCGATCACTGAAGCTTTCTTT.

The J gene is TRBJ2-3, the V gene TRBV28; possible D gene TRBD2, 6 bases. Germline CDR1 reads MDHEN; CDR2 reads SYDVKM. Trimming removed 8 bases at V and 4 bases at J, with 13 bases between. The CDR3 covers 13 residues. The chain's CDR3 is CASGEVGSDTQYF. The CDR3 DNA follows: TGTGCCAGCGGGGAGGTGGGGTCAGATACGCAGTATTTT.

The chain uses TRBV7-2 and TRBJ2-3, with D perhaps matching TRBD2 (5 bases). Germline loops: CDR1 SGHTA, CDR2 FQGNSA. V lost 0 bases and J 2 bases, leaving 9 bases between the germline ends. The CDR3 totals 15 residues. Here the CDR3 reads CASSLAGLHTDTQYF. The CDR3 coding sequence is TGTGCCAGCAGCTTAGCAGGACTTCACACAGATACGCAGTATTTT.